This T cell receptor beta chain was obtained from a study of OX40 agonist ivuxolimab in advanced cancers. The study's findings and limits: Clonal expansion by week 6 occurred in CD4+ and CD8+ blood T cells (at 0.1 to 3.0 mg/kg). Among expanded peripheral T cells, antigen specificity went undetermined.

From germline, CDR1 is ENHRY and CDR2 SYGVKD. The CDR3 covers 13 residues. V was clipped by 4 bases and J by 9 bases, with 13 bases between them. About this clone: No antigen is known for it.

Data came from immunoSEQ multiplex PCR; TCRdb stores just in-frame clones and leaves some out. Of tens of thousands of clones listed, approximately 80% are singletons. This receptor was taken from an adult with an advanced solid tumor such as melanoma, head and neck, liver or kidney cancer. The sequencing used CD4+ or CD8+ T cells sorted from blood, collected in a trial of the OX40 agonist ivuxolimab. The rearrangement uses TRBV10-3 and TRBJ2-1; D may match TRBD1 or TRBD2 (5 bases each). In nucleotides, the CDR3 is TGTGCCATCAGTGCCCCCGCTGGGGGTGAGCAGTTCTTC. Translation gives CAISAPAGGEQFF.